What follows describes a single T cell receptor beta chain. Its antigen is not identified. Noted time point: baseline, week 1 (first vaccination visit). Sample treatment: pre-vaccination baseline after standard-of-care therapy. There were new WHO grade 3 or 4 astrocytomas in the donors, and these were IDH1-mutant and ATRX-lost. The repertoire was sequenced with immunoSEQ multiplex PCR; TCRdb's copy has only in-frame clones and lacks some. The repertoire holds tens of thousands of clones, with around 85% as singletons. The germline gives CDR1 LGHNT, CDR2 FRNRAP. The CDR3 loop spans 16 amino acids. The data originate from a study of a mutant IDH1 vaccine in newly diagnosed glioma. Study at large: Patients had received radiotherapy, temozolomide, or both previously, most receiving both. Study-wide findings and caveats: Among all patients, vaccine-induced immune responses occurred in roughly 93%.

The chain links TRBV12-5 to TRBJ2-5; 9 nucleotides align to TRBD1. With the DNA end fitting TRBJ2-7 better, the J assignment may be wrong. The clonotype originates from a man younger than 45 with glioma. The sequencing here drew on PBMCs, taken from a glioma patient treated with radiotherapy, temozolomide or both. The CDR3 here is CASGIAGTGSYYEQYF. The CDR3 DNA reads TGTGCTAGTGGTATTGCCGGGACAGGGTCGTACTACGAGCAGTACTTC.